This paragraph reports one T cell receptor beta chain. The data are from a study of CXCR3-negative and CXCR3-positive naive CD8 T cells. UMI-labeled 5' RACE TRB cDNA libraries were prepared from the cells. No DNA is given; TCRdb re-called the 5' RACE reads and lists each CDR3 protein once. This sample's table reports roughly 100,000 distinct CDR3 sequences. The CDR3 consists of 18 residues. Per the germline V gene, CDR1 is LGHNA and CDR2 is YSLEER. Sequences were obtained from naive CXCR3- CD8+ T cells from blood. Sample subset: CD45RO-CCR7+CD27+CD95- naive CD8+ T cells lacking CXCR3 (TNR3-). The V gene is TRBV4-3, the J gene TRBJ2-1. The sequence came from a human donor in good health. Some clones in this sample may be carry-over from other donors' samples. The CDR3: CASSQDLASGGPYNEQFF.